These 14 T cell receptor beta chains came from one sample sequenced in a study of control samples from healthy donors and cancer patients. Some clones are missing from TCRdb's copy, which holds only in-frame ones; the method was immunoSEQ multiplex PCR. The sample holds 200,000 to 250,000 clones, 85% to 95% seen once. Sequencing input: blood. These TCRs come from a man aged 50-59 years in good health.

V and J are TRBV15 and TRBJ1-6, with 7 bases fitting TRBD1. This CDR3 has 16 residues. CDR1 is LNHNV, CDR2 YYDKDF, per germline (reference sequence). V trimming: 4 bases; J trimming: 12 bases; junction bases outside the gene matches: 15. The CDR3 loop is CATSTTGQRGSKPLHF. The CDR3 nucleotides are TGTGCCACCAGCACGACGGGACAGAGGGGTAGTAAACCCCTCCACTTT.

The rearrangement joins TRBV5-4 to TRBJ1-1; D possibly corresponds to TRBD1 (6 bases). Per germline, CDR1 SGHNT and CDR2 YYREEE (reference sequence). This CDR3 is built from 14 residues. Trimming took 6 bases from V and 2 from J, leaving 14 bases between them. Here the CDR3 DNA reads TGTGCCAGCAACCCCTGGGGGGGCAACACTGAAGCTTTCTTT. Its protein is CASNPWGGNTEAFF.

The chain links TRBV5-1 to TRBJ2-2, with 8 bases identical to TRBD1. Germline V gene sequence: CDR1 SGHRS, CDR2 YFSETQ. Germline trimming cut 4 bases from V and 6 bases from J; bases unmatched to any gene: 5. This CDR3 contains 14 residues. The CDR3 region has the DNA TGCGCCAGCAGCGTCACAGGGGGAGCCGGGGAGCTGTTTTTT. Encoded protein: CASSVTGGAGELFF.

This sequence joins TRBV5-1 and TRBJ1-1; no firm D call. CDR3 size: 14 residues. V lost 6 bases and J 7 bases, leaving 19 bases between the germline ends. Germline assignment: CDR1 SGHRS and CDR2 YFSETQ. CDR3 in DNA: TGCGCCAGCACCACGGTCCAAGGCCCCAATGAAGCTTTCTTT. Its translation is CASTTVQGPNEAFF.

The chain employs TRBV2 and TRBJ1-2; possible D gene TRBD1, 5 bases. Germline V gene lookup returns CDR1 SNHLY and CDR2 FYNNEI. CDR3 length: 12 residues. Trimming took off 4 bases at V and 4 bases at J, with 7 bases between the two ends. The DNA of the CDR3 is TGTGCCAGCAGTGGACAGCGCTATGGCTACACCTTC. This codes for CASSGQRYGYTF.

The chain couples TRBV10-3 to TRBJ2-2; 7 bases fit TRBD1. The CDR3 covers 14 residues. Losses at the gene ends were 3 bases for V and 6 bases for J; bases not matched to a gene: 4. Germline assignment: CDR1 ENHRY and CDR2 SYGVKD. The CDR3 loop reads CAISESGTAGELFF. In DNA form, the CDR3 reads TGTGCCATCAGTGAAAGTGGGACAGCCGGGGAGCTGTTTTTT.

The rearrangement uses TRBV11-3 and TRBJ2-2; no reliable D call. V lost 0 bases and J 1 base, leaving 3 bases between the germline ends. The germline CDR1 and CDR2 sequences are SGHNT and YENEEA. The CDR3 loop spans 14 amino acids. The DNA of the CDR3 is TGTGCCAGCAGCTTAGAAATGAACACCGGGGAGCTGTTTTTT. Encoded protein: CASSLEMNTGELFF.

As DNA, the CDR3 is TGTGCCAGCAGCTTGAGCGGGACAGGGGCATCCTACGAGCAGTACGTC. Residues: CASSLSGTGASYEQYV. The chain employs TRBV5-5 and TRBJ2-7, with 10 bases fitting TRBD1. This CDR3 spans 16 amino acids. V lost 1 base to trimming and J lost 1 base; unmatched junction nucleotides: 5. Per the germline V gene, CDR1 is SGHKS and CDR2 is YYEKEE (reference sequence).

The V gene is TRBV24-1, the J gene TRBJ2-3; TRBD1 matches 9 bases. The germline V gene has CDR1 KGHDR and CDR2 SFDVKD. The CDR3 has 15 amino acids. J lost 4 bases, V lost 4 bases, and 5 bases had no gene match. The CDR3 coding sequence is TGTGCCACCAGTGACCCCGGGACAGGGTCAGATACGCAGTATTTT. Residues: CATSDPGTGSDTQYF.

V usage is TRBV25-1 and J usage is TRBJ2-6; D is ambiguous. The germline CDR1 and CDR2 sequences are MGHDK and SYGVNS. The CDR3 loop spans 13 amino acids. The V end was cut by 2 bases, the J end by 2 bases, with 1 base between. CDR3 residues: CASSEAGANVLTF. The CDR3 coding sequence is TGTGCCAGCAGTGAAGCTGGGGCCAACGTCCTGACTTTC.

This chain connects TRBV7-2 to TRBJ2-5; D perhaps matches TRBD2 (6 bases). CDR3 length equals 14 residues. Trimming pared 5 bases from V and 5 bases from J, leaving 15 bases between. CDR1 and CDR2 (germline): SGHTA, FQGNSA. In DNA, the CDR3 is TGTGCCAGCAGCCTCTTTATAGGAGGGGAGACCCAGTACTTC. This encodes CASSLFIGGETQYF.

The chain has TRBV2 and TRBJ2-4, with 10 bases lining up with TRBD1. Germline V gene data show CDR1 as SNHLY and CDR2 as FYNNEI. The CDR3 sequence is 12 residues long. V was pared by 6 bases and J by 9 bases, with 2 bases of the junction left unmatched. The CDR3 nucleotides are TGTGCCAGCAGCGGGGACAGGGGCATTCAGTACTTC. Translated: CASSGDRGIQYF.

The chain uses TRBV12-3 or TRBV12-4 and TRBJ1-1; maybe TRBD1 (5 bases). V was pared by 1 base and J by 4 bases, with 7 bases between. The CDR3 consists of 13 residues. This CDR3 is CASSLGQGTEAFF. The DNA for the CDR3 is TGTGCCAGCAGTTTAGGCCAGGGCACTGAAGCTTTCTTT.

The chain links TRBV28 to TRBJ2-7, with a tentative D call TRBD2 (5 bases). The CDR3 totals 15 residues. Germline V gene lookup returns CDR1 MDHEN and CDR2 SYDVKM. Trimming removed 5 bases from V and 9 bases from J, with 23 bases in between. Here the CDR3 reads CASSSTSGVLAVQYF. CDR3 nucleotide sequence: TGTGCCAGCAGTAGCACCAGCGGCGTCCTCGCGGTGCAGTACTTC.